Presented here are 18 T cell receptor beta chains from one specimen sequenced in a study of memory CD4+ T cells and cytomegalovirus serostatus. The sort gate was single viable CD3+CD4+CD8-CD45RO+ cells for memory CD4+ T cells. TCRdb's table, derived via immunoSEQ multiplex PCR, lists solely in-frame clones and lacks some. The table has under 100,000 clones, 75% to 90% seen once. The sequenced sample was memory CD4+ T cells from blood. The source of these receptors is an adult in good health and CMV-seronegative.

As regards this clone: An end of the junction does not agree with germline; a read error may underlie this. The rearrangement links TRBV5-3 to TRBJ1-6; D may be TRBD1 (5 bases). TRBV5-3 counts as an open reading frame of uncertain function. The CDR3 sequence is 15 residues long. CDR3 loop: CASSLWGLRNSPLHF. CDR3 in DNA: TGTGCCAGCAGCTTGTGGGGCCTCCGTAATTCACCCCTCCACTTT.

The CDR3 DNA sequence: TGTGCCAGCAGCTTGGGAGACAGGGGCGCAGAGACCCAGTACTTC. It is translated as CASSLGDRGAETQYF. V is TRBV5-4 and J is TRBJ2-5; 8 positions agree with TRBD1. CDR1 SGHNT and CDR2 YYREEE come from the germline V gene (reference sequence). Trimming took 0 bases from V and 4 from J; bases not matched to a gene: 5. The CDR3 length is 15 residues.

CDR3 loop: CAWSVGGRPEEKLFF. CDR3 nucleotide sequence: TGTGCCTGGAGTGTAGGGGGGCGCCCCGAAGAAAAACTGTTTTTT. V usage is TRBV30 and J usage is TRBJ1-4, with D possibly being TRBD1 (6 bases). The CDR3 runs to 15 residues. Trimming cost V 0 bases and J 8 bases, with 16 bases left between them. The germline CDR1 and CDR2 sequences are GTSNPN and SVGIG (reference sequence). The full variable domain, with the rest looked up from reference TRBV30 and TRBJ1-4, is SQTIHQWPATLVQPVGSPLSLECTVEGTSNPNLYWYRQAAGRGLQLLFYSVGIGQISSEVPQNLSASRPQDRQFILSSKKLLLSDSGFYLCAWSVGGRPEEKLFFGSGTQLSVL.

The chain has TRBV27 and TRBJ1-6, with 8 bases fitting TRBD1. The germline gives CDR1 MNHEY, CDR2 SMNVEV (reference sequence). Unmatched junction bases numbered 13, after V lost 6 bases and J lost 6 bases. This CDR3 is built from 17 residues. CDR3 in DNA: TGTGCCAGCAGCCAAAAGACAGGGGCCCTCTTTAATTCACCCCTCCACTTT. This codes for CASSQKTGALFNSPLHF.

The V gene is TRBV7-2, the J gene TRBJ2-7; 9 bases align to TRBD1. CDR1 SGHTA and CDR2 FQGNSA come from the germline V gene. This CDR3 is 15 amino acids long. With V trimmed by 0 bases and J by 0 bases, 0 bases remained unmatched. The DNA for the CDR3 is TGTGCCAGCAGCTTAGCGGACAGGGGCTCCTACGAGCAGTACTTC. Its protein is CASSLADRGSYEQYF.

The chain recombines TRBV7-2 with TRBJ2-3, with D tentatively TRBD2 (7 bases). Germline V CDR1 and CDR2: SGHTA, FQGNSA. V was pared by 2 bases and J by 12 bases, with 21 bases between. The CDR3 consists of 15 residues. CDR3 DNA sequence: TGTGCCAGCAGCTTACAGGTTTTGGGGGGGGGCACTCAGTATTTT. As protein: CASSLQVLGGGTQYF.

The chain is built from TRBV14 and TRBJ1-4; 9 positions agree with TRBD1. Per the germline V gene, CDR1 is SGHDN and CDR2 is FVKESK. This CDR3 is built from 15 residues. After removal of 3 bases from V and 8 bases from J, the junction contained 7 bases not matched to a gene. The CDR3 sequence is CASSQLQGAREKLFF. As DNA, the CDR3 is TGTGCCAGCAGCCAGTTACAGGGGGCAAGGGAAAAACTGTTTTTT.

The rearrangement links TRBV18 to TRBJ2-5, with D perhaps assigned TRBD1 or TRBD2 (5 bases each). CDR1 and CDR2 (germline): KGHSH, LQKENI. The CDR3 covers 18 residues. The V end was cut by 0 bases, the J end by 5 bases, with 22 bases between. Written as DNA, the CDR3 is TGTGCCAGCTCACCACCGGCCCAAACCGGGACCAGGTTCGAGACCCAGTACTTC. Translating it yields CASSPPAQTGTRFETQYF.

This clone was seen at least ten times. The genes are TRBV30 and TRBJ1-1, with 8 bases matching TRBD1. Germline V CDR1 and CDR2: GTSNPN, SVGIG (reference sequence). The CDR3 is 14 residues long. The V segment lost 4 bases and the J segment 5 bases; nucleotides outside the gene matches: 9. This CDR3 reads CAWNHAGGWTEAFF. The CDR3, as DNA: TGTGCCTGGAATCATGCAGGGGGCTGGACTGAAGCTTTCTTT.

CDR3 DNA sequence: TGTGCCAGCAGCTTTAAGGGTACGAACACTGAAGCTTTCTTT. This codes for CASSFKGTNTEAFF. The chain carries TRBV11-1 and TRBJ1-1; unclear D gene. V was clipped by 3 bases and J by 1 base, with 9 bases between them. From germline, CDR1 is SGHAT and CDR2 FQDESV (reference sequence). The length of the CDR3 is 14 residues.

The gene calls are TRBV2 and TRBJ1-5; 9 positions agree with TRBD1. V was clipped by 5 bases and J by 3 bases; unmatched bases: 8. The CDR3 is 16 amino acids. CDR1 is SNHLY and CDR2 is FYNNEI in the germline V gene. The CDR3 loop is CASSPGQGTFNQPQHF. In DNA, the CDR3 is TGTGCCAGCAGTCCGGGACAGGGAACCTTCAATCAGCCCCAGCATTTT.

Notes on this clone: Just one base apart from a much larger clone, this may be a read error. The CDR3 here is CASSLGAGNYGYTF. The CDR3 DNA reads as TGTGCCAGCAGCTTAGGGGCAGGAAACTATGGCTACACCTTC. The gene calls are TRBV7-8 and TRBJ1-2; D is undetermined. CDR1 SGHVS and CDR2 FQNEAQ come from the germline V gene. CDR3 size: 14 residues. Trimming removed 1 base from V and 2 bases from J, with 8 bases in between.

The table lists this clone with a count of one. The chain joins TRBV28 to TRBJ1-5, with no clear D. The ends were cut back, 5 bases at V and 1 base at J, with 6 bases in the middle. The CDR3 is 13 residues long. Germline V lookup: CDR1 MDHEN, CDR2 SYDVKM. CDR3 protein: CASSPSSNQPQHF. The CDR3 nucleotides are TGTGCCAGCAGTCCCTCGAGCAATCAGCCCCAGCATTTT.

This rearrangement joins TRBV11-1 to TRBJ1-1; the D is unclear. Trimming took 1 base from V and 2 from J, leaving 14 bases between them. Germline V gene lookup returns CDR1 SGHAT and CDR2 FQDESV (reference sequence). The CDR3 extends over 16 amino acids. The CDR3 nucleotides are TGTGCCAGCAGCTTAGGTGTAACCGGATTAAACACTGAAGCTTTCTTT. Translated, it gives CASSLGVTGLNTEAFF. Based on the CDR3 plus reference TRBV11-1 and TRBJ1-1, the full variable domain is EAEVAQSPRYKITEKSQAVAFWCDPISGHATLYWYRQILGQGPELLVQFQDESVVDDSQLPKDRFSAERLKGVDSTLKIQPAELGDSAMYLCASSLGVTGLNTEAFFGQGTRLTVV.

The CDR3 here is CASSISSSMSYTF. The CDR3 DNA reads as TGTGCCAGTAGTATATCGTCCAGTATGAGCTACACCTTC. The chain is built from TRBV19 and TRBJ1-2; D not certain. The V end was cut by 2 bases, the J end by 9 bases, with 13 bases between. The CDR3 contains 13 residues. CDR1 is LNHDA and CDR2 is SQIVND in the germline V gene (reference sequence). The full variable domain, with the rest looked up from reference TRBV19 and TRBJ1-2, is DGGITQSPKYLFRKEGQNVTLSCEQNLNHDAMYWYRQDPGQGLRLIYYSQIVNDFQKGDIAEGYSVSREKKESFPLTVTSAQKNPTAFYLCASSISSSMSYTFGSGTRLTVV.

The chain is built from TRBV30 and TRBJ1-1, with a tentative D call TRBD1 (5 bases). The CDR3 is 14 amino acids. Germline CDR1 and CDR2: GTSNPN and SVGIG (reference sequence). V dropped 4 bases and J dropped 5 bases, with 17 bases sitting between them. This chain's CDR3 is CAWMLGGGYTEAFF. The CDR3 nucleotides are TGTGCCTGGATGTTGGGGGGAGGGTATACTGAAGCTTTCTTT.

The chain employs TRBV10-3 and TRBJ2-2; 8 bases fit TRBD2. The CDR3 is 19 residues long. Trimming at V came to 7 bases and at J to 0 bases, leaving 16 bases not matched to a gene. Germline V gene sequence: CDR1 ENHRY, CDR2 SYGVKD. The CDR3 region is CAINSGTSGKSANTGELFF. In DNA, the CDR3 is TGTGCCATCAACTCGGGAACTAGCGGAAAATCAGCGAACACCGGGGAGCTGTTTTTT.

This clone was counted a few times. The V gene is TRBV18, the J gene TRBJ2-7; TRBD2 agrees at 7 bases. Germline V gives CDR1 KGHSH, CDR2 LQKENI. V shed 1 base and J 3 bases; nucleotides not matched to a gene: 3. The length of the CDR3 is 14 residues. The CDR3 region is CASSPHGGGYEQYF. In DNA, the CDR3 is TGTGCCAGCTCACCACATGGGGGGGGCTACGAGCAGTACTTC.